The clone carrying this T cell receptor (beta chain) was counted only a few times. Its antigen is unidentified. CDR1 is DFQATT, CDR2 SNEGSKA, per germline (reference sequence). V lost 3 bases, J lost 0 bases, and 5 bases stayed unmatched. CDR3 size: 17 residues. As for time point: sample taken at primary tumor resection. Researchers sequenced whole RNA taken from tumor, nontumor lung or frozen PBMC without sorting. The donor population consisted of just over 70 patients with untreated, early-stage non-small cell lung cancer. This record belongs to a study of spatial heterogeneity in lung cancer. Study-level background: Raw sequencing reads included, on average, more than 9.5 appearances of each unique TCR and UMI combination.

General study points: At resection, ubiquitous expanded tumor TCRs appeared in blood more than at follow-up.

TCRdb reprocessed the 5' RACE reads via MiXCR and lists one record per CDR3 protein. The sample holds about 50,000 distinct CDR3 sequences; around 7.6% are singletons and the top ten take about an eighth. The sample consisted of PBMCs, taken at surgery. The chain combines TRBV20-1 with TRBJ2-2, with TRBD2 matching 12 bases. This TCR came from a female donor with early-stage non-small cell lung cancer. The CDR3 coding sequence is TGCAGTGCTAGGAAGGCTAGCGGGGGGGCGAACACCGGGGAGCTGTTTTTT. Translation gives CSARKASGGANTGELFF.